This is a list of T cell receptor beta chains from one sample in a study of long-term antiretroviral therapy in people with HIV. Produced via immunoSEQ multiplex PCR; TCRdb's table is partial and in-frame only. This table holds just over 35,000 clones, around 94% found once. Sample: unsorted PBMCs, taken 4.1 years after starting antiretroviral therapy. Every receptor here comes from a woman aged 45 to 65 with HIV. Both conserved end residues are part of each CDR3. The D gene is left open where the match is weak. Clone size is given for some rows only: seen once, a few or many times, or a class if the clone is expanded.

d_gene	v_gene	j_gene	abundance	CDR3nt	CDR3aa
TRBD2	TRBV5-6	TRBJ2-1	once	TGTGCCAGCAGAATGGGGGGGGTCAATGAGCAGTTCTTC	CASRMGGVNEQFF
.	TRBV2	TRBJ1-4	.	TGTGCCAGCAGGCCTCAGCTTCCCGTGACGTATTTTAATGAAAAACTGTTTTTT	CASRPQLPVTYFNEKLFF
.	TRBV7-2	TRBJ1-1	.	TGTGCCAGCAGCTTAGAGGCGGGGAGGGTGGCTTTCTTT	CASSLEAGRVAFF
.	TRBV7-3	TRBJ2-2	.	TGTGCCAGCAGCCTCCCGTCTGGGGAGCTGTTTTTT	CASSLPSGELFF
.	TRBV6-1	TRBJ1-1	.	TGTGCCTTAGGGACACGGGGTTTGAACACTGAAGCTTTCTTT	CALGTRGLNTEAFF
.	TRBV5-6	TRBJ1-5	.	TGTGCCAGCAGCTTGCTGCAGAGCAATCAGCCCCAGCATTTT	CASSLLQSNQPQHF
TRBD2	TRBV7-6	TRBJ2-7	.	TGTGCCAGCAGCTTTCCGGGAGGCGAGCAGTACTTC	CASSFPGGEQYF
.	TRBV5-1	TRBJ1-1	.	TGCGCCAGCAGCCGGGACTCGCCAGTGAACACTGAAGCTTTCTTT	CASSRDSPVNTEAFF
.	TRBV30	TRBJ1-5	.	TGTGCCTGGAGTATTAAGGGGAGCAATCAGCCCCAGCATTTT	CAWSIKGSNQPQHF
.	TRBV7-9	TRBJ1-5	.	TGTGCCAGCAGCCTAGAGGGGAACAATCAGCCCCAGCATTTT	CASSLEGNNQPQHF
.	TRBV14	TRBJ1-6	.	TGTGCCAGCAGCCAATCCCCCAGGGCGAATTCACCCCTCCACTTT	CASSQSPRANSPLHF
.	TRBV19	TRBJ1-1	.	TGTGCCAGTAGTATTCTGGGACAGAACACTGAAGCTTTCTTT	CASSILGQNTEAFF
TRBD1	TRBV5-1	TRBJ1-2	.	TGCGCCAGCAGCCCCCGGACAGGCACAGATCTAGGCTACACCTTC	CASSPRTGTDLGYTF
.	TRBV25-1	TRBJ2-3	medium-sized	TGTGCCAGCAGTGAGATCCTCCATACGCAGTATTTT	CASSEILHTQYF
TRBD1	TRBV11-3	TRBJ1-1	.	TGTGCCAGCAGCCCAGGACAGGGGCCGACTGAAGCTTTCTTT	CASSPGQGPTEAFF
TRBD1	TRBV18	TRBJ2-7	.	TGTGCCAGCTCACCGTACGGACAGGGTAGGGACGAGCAGTACTTC	CASSPYGQGRDEQYF
TRBD2	TRBV9	TRBJ2-7	.	TGTGCCAGCAGCGAGAGGGGAGGACTAGAGTACGAGCAGTACTTC	CASSERGGLEYEQYF
.	TRBV5-6	TRBJ2-7	.	TGTGCCAGCAGCTTGCCCACAGGGCCTACCCCCTTGCTCGACGAGCAGTACTTC	CASSLPTGPTPLLDEQYF
.	TRBV27	TRBJ1-6	once	TGTGCCAGCAGTTCGTCCGGGACGGCGGATTCACCCCTCCACTTT	CASSSSGTADSPLHF
.	TRBV30	TRBJ1-2	.	TGTGCCTGGAGTAGGGACGCTGGTGGCTACACCTTC	CAWSRDAGGYTF
.	TRBV4-1	TRBJ2-5	once	TGCGCCAGCAGCCAAGAGTGGATGGCACGCCGCCAAGAGACCCAGTACTTC	CASSQEWMARRQETQYF
.	TRBV7-2	TRBJ1-1	.	TGTGCCAGCAGCTTAGCCGGGGGGGCAGCCTCTGAAGCTTTCTTT	CASSLAGGAASEAFF
TRBD2	TRBV7-3	TRBJ2-7	.	TGTGCCAGCAGCTTAAGAGCGGGGGCCCCCTACGAGCAGTACTTC	CASSLRAGAPYEQYF
.	TRBV7-2	TRBJ2-2	.	TGTGCCAGCAGCTTAGGACCCAGGAACACCGGGGAGCTGTTTTTT	CASSLGPRNTGELFF
.	TRBV27	TRBJ2-7	.	TGTGCCAGCAGCCCAGTGCCAGGGCCAGAGCAGTACTTC	CASSPVPGPEQYF
.	TRBV5-1	TRBJ2-3	.	TGCGCCAGCAGCCTTACCAGGGCAGATACGCAGTATTTT	CASSLTRADTQYF
.	TRBV18	TRBJ2-6	.	TGTGCCAGCTCACCATCCTACGCTGGGGCCAACGTCCTGACTTTC	CASSPSYAGANVLTF
TRBD1	TRBV6-5	TRBJ1-4	.	TGTGCCAGCAGGCCATGGGACAGGGGGCATGAAAAACTGTTTTTT	CASRPWDRGHEKLFF
.	TRBV14	TRBJ2-6	.	TGTGCCAGCAGCCATCTCGTCGCAGGTGGGGCCAACGTCCTGACTTTC	CASSHLVAGGANVLTF
.	TRBV7-9	TRBJ1-1	.	TGTGCCAGCTCCCCTCCGGGTAAGGGGGGCACTGAAGCTTTCTTT	CASSPPGKGGTEAFF
.	TRBV5-6	TRBJ2-2	.	TGTGCCAGCAGCTTGCATGCCGGGGAGCTGTTTTTT	CASSLHAGELFF
.	TRBV29-1	TRBJ2-5	once	TGCAGCGCCGTCGCCCCACAAGAGACCCAGTACTTC	CSAVAPQETQYF
.	TRBV6-5	TRBJ2-2	.	TGTGCCAGCAGTTATTCCACCGGGGAGCTGTTTTTT	CASSYSTGELFF
.	TRBV11-2	TRBJ1-2	.	TGTGCCAGCAGCTTAGAGGGGACGGCTAACTATGGCTACACCTTC	CASSLEGTANYGYTF
.	TRBV18	TRBJ2-3	.	TGTGCCAGCTCGGCGGACGTCGGAGATACGCAGTATTTT	CASSADVGDTQYF
TRBD1	TRBV10-3	TRBJ1-5	.	TGTGCCCCCCGGGACAGGGAGGAACAGAGCCAGCCCCAGCATTTT	CAPRDREEQSQPQHF
TRBD1	TRBV7-2	TRBJ1-2	.	TGTGCCAGCAGTTTATTTCCGGGACAGGGGGATGGCTACACCTTC	CASSLFPGQGDGYTF
TRBD2	TRBV12-5	TRBJ2-3	.	TGTGCTAGTGGTTCTTCGGGGGGGCAGGCAGATACGCAGTATTTT	CASGSSGGQADTQYF
TRBD1	TRBV7-2	TRBJ1-5	once	TGTGCCAGCAGCAGGGACAGGGCTAATCAGCCCCAGCATTTT	CASSRDRANQPQHF
TRBD1	TRBV6-1	TRBJ2-7	.	TGTGCCAGCAGTCATAGGGACAGCTCCTACGAGCAGTACTTC	CASSHRDSSYEQYF
TRBD1	TRBV5-6	TRBJ2-3	.	TGTGCCAGCAGCTTGGCCGGGACAGGGGTTTTTACGCAGTATTTT	CASSLAGTGVFTQYF
TRBD1	TRBV5-1	TRBJ2-2	.	TGCGCCAGCAGCCGGTCGGGGACAGACACCGGGGAGCTGTTTTTT	CASSRSGTDTGELFF
TRBD1	TRBV9	TRBJ1-6	.	TGTGCCAGCAGCGCAGAGGGGACAGAGAATTCACCCCTCCACTTT	CASSAEGTENSPLHF
.	TRBV7-9	TRBJ2-3	once	TGTGCCAGCAGCTTAGCCGCAGATACGCAGTATTTT	CASSLAADTQYF
TRBD1	TRBV29-1	TRBJ2-7	.	TGCAGCGTGTGGGGGACAGGGACCGGGGAGCAGTACTTC	CSVWGTGTGEQYF
.	TRBV10-3	TRBJ2-2	once	TGTGCCATCCCAAGGTGGGGGGATGACACCGGGGAGCTGTTTTTT	CAIPRWGDDTGELFF
.	TRBV5-8	TRBJ2-1	.	TGTGCCAGCAGATCACAGGGAGATGAGCAGTTCTTC	CASRSQGDEQFF
TRBD1	TRBV4-2	TRBJ1-1	.	TGTGCCAGCAGCCAAGCACGGACAGGGGGCACTGAAGCTTTCTTT	CASSQARTGGTEAFF
.	TRBV7-7	TRBJ2-1	.	TGTGCTAGCAGCTTAGGACCAATGGGGGGGCGGAATGAGCAGTTCTTC	CASSLGPMGGRNEQFF
.	TRBV6-6	TRBJ1-6	.	TGTGCCAGCAGTTATTCGGGGAATTCACCCCTCCACTTT	CASSYSGNSPLHF
TRBD1	TRBV19	TRBJ1-1	.	TGTGCCAGTAGTATCCCGACTGGACAGGTGAACACTGAAGCTTTCTTT	CASSIPTGQVNTEAFF
TRBD1	TRBV7-2	TRBJ2-7	.	TGTGCCAGCAGCTTTGAGACAGGGCTCAGGGCGCAGTACTTC	CASSFETGLRAQYF
.	TRBV7-2	TRBJ2-7	once	TGTGCCAGCAGCTTAGCGGAGGGAGTCGAGCAGTACTTC	CASSLAEGVEQYF
TRBD2	TRBV5-1	TRBJ2-3	.	TGCGCCAGCACCCCTTCCCGACTAGCGGGCACAGATACGCAGTATTTT	CASTPSRLAGTDTQYF
.	TRBV6-1	TRBJ2-3	.	TGTGCCAGCCCGAGGGCAGATACGCAGTATTTT	CASPRADTQYF
TRBD1	TRBV6-5	TRBJ2-7	.	TGTGCCAGCAGTCGACAGGGTTACGAGCAGTACTTC	CASSRQGYEQYF
TRBD2	TRBV2	TRBJ2-3	.	TGTGCCAGCAGTGAGGGGGCGGGGGGAATAGATACGCAGTATTTT	CASSEGAGGIDTQYF
.	TRBV11-3	TRBJ2-1	.	TGTGCCAGCAGCTTAGCGGGACACCCCTACAATGAGCAGTTCTTC	CASSLAGHPYNEQFF
.	TRBV19	TRBJ1-2	.	TGTGCCAGTAGTATAGTCGTCCGTTCAAACTATGGCTACACCTTC	CASSIVVRSNYGYTF